In its sample, the clone carrying this T cell receptor (beta chain) was seen many times. Its antigen is unidentified. Every bit of the isolated RNA underwent reverse transcription, so sequencing read expressed TCRB transcripts. Assay used: immunoSEQ multiplex PCR; TCRdb lists only in-frame clones, some missing. The repertoire has around 180,000 clones, over 6% of them found once; the top ten carry about 0.5%. CDR1 LNHNV and CDR2 YYDKDF come from the germline V gene (reference sequence). The CDR3 consists of 15 residues. Between the trimmed V and J ends, which lost 0 bases and 3 bases, there was a span of 11 bases. The sample originates from a study of beta chain features in type 1 diabetes. Whole-study findings and limits: Among all four CD4+ subsets, Type 1 diabetes patients had TCRB CDR3s that were moderately but significantly shorter.

V and J are TRBV15 and TRBJ2-5; D unresolved. The sequenced material came from central memory CD4+ T cells from blood. The TCR sequence derives from a young man with type 1 diabetes. As DNA, the CDR3 is TGTGCCACCAGCAGAGATCGTGGGCCAGAAGAGACCCAGTACTTC. It codes for CATSRDRGPEETQYF.